This T cell receptor beta chain was sequenced in a study of blood T cell repertoires in COVID-19. Across the study: Donors of Cohort 3 who recovered were those that had two negative PCRs, clearance, or symptom resolution. Researchers got acute and convalescent COVID-19 samples from the United States, Italy and Spain.

Method: immunoSEQ multiplex PCR; TCRdb's copy keeps in-frame clones and lacks some. Of approximately 250,000 clones in the sample, 85% to 90% were seen once. Participants were aged about 18 to 90 years, lived in roughly 23 US areas, and enrolled virtually. Grouping used clinical history reported by participants in a survey and questionnaire. Input material: PBMCs or T cells enriched from blood (not recorded which). The sequence came from a woman in her fifties or sixties in a cohort exposed to, infected with or recovered from COVID-19 (not recorded which).

DNA for the CDR3: TGTGCCAGCACCGAGGGACAGCGGTACGAGCAGTACTTC. It is translated as CASTEGQRYEQYF. The chain couples TRBV3-1 (or the pseudogene TRBV3-2) to TRBJ2-7; 7 bases are a match to TRBD1. This CDR3 is 13 amino acids long. V lost 7 bases to trimming and J lost 4 bases; unmatched junction nucleotides: 7. The germline V gene has CDR1 LGHDT and CDR2 YNNKEL (reference sequence).